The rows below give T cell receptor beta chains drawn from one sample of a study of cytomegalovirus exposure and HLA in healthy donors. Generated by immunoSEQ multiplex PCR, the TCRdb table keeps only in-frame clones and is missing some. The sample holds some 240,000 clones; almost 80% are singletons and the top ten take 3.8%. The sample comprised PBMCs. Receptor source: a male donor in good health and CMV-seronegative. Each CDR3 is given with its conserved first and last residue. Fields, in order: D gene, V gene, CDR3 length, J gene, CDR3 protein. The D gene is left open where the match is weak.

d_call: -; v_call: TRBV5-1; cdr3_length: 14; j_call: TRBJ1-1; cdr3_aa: CASSLGQGRTEAFF
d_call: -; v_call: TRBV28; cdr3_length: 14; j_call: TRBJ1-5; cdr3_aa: CASSLGGAGQPQHF
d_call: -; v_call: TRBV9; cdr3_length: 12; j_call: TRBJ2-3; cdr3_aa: CASSVATDTQYF
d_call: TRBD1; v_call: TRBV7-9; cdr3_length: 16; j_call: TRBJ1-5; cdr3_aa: CASSFRDSGSNQPQHF
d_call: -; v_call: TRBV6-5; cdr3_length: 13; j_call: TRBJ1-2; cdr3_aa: CASSFDSSYGYTF
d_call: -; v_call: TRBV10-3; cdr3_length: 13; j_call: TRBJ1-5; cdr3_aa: CAISASEDQPQHF
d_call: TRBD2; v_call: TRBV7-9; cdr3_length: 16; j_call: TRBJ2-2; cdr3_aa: CSSSHMTSGRTGELFF
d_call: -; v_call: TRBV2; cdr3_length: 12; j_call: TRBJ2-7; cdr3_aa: CASSPGPYEQYF
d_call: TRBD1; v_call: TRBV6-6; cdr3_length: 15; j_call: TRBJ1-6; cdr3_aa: CASSPEDRGPSPLHF
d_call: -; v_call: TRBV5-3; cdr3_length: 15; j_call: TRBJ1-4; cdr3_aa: CARRATRGVNEKLFF
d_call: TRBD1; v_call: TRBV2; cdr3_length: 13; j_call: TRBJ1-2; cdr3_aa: CASRKNRGYGYTF
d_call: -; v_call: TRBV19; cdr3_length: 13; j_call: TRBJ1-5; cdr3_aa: CASSGRQIPPQHF
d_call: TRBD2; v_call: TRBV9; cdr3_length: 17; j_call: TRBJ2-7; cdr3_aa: CASSAHQVSGGPAEQYF
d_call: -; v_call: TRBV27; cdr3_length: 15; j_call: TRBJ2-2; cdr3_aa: CASSPGALNTGELFF
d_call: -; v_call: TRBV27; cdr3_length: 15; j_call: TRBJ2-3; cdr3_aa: CASGGYIQSTDTQYF
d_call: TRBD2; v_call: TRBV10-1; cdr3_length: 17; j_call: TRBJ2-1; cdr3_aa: CASSESGSGRTYNEQFF
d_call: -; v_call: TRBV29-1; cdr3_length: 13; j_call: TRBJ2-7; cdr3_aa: CSVGPGPSYEQYF
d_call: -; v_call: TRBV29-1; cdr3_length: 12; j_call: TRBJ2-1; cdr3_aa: CSVEDARVEQFF
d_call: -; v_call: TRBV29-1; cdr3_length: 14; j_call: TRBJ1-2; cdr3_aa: CSVDGGGLGYGYTF
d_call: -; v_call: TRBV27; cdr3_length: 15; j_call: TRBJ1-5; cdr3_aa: CASSFLGARNQPQHF
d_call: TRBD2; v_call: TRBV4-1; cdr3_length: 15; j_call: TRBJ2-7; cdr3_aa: CASSQGLAGTGEQYF
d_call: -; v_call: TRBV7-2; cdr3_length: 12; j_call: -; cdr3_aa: CASSLYSYEQYF
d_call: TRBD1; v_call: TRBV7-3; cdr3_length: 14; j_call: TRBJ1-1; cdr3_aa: CASSPGQANTEAFF
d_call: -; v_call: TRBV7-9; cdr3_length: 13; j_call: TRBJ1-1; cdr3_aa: CASSLGAGTEAFF
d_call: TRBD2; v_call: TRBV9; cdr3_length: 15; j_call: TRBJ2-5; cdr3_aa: CASSVAGLSKETQYF
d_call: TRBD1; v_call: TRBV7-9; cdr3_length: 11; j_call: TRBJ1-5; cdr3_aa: CASSLQGVLHF
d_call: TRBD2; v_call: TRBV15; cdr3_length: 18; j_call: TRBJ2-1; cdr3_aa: CATSRDRPLAGQYNEQFF
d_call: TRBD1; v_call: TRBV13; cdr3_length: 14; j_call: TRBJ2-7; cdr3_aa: CASSPRQGSYEQYF
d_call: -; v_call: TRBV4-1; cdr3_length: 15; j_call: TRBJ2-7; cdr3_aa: CASSRGAQSSYEQYF
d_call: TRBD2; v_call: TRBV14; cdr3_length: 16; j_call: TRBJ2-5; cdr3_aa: CASSQDLGSGAETQYF
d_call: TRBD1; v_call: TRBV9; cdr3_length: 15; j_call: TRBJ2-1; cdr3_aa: CASSEYATGRNEQFF
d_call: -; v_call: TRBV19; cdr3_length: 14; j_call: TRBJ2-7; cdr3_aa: CASSIAGPSYEQYF
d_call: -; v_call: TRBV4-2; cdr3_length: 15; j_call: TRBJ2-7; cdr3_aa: CASSQDFGVAYEQYF